The next 13 T cell receptor beta chains were all read from a single sample in a study of T-cell memory formation after mild COVID-19. TCRdb re-called the 5' RACE reads through MiXCR, storing one row per CDR3 protein. The table shows a few hundred thousand distinct CDR3 sequences, with 25% to 30% occurring only once. Sequenced: PBMCs or a T cell subset sorted from them (not recorded which). These receptors all come from an adult woman who had mild COVID-19 (a few samples of this study predate the infection). Cell type and time point are not known.

The V call is TRBV7-6, the J call TRBJ2-6; 7 nucleotides line up with TRBD1. Germline trimming cut 10 bases from V and 0 bases from J; bases unmatched to any gene: 9. CDR3 length: 16 amino acids. The germline gives CDR1 SGHVS, CDR2 FNYEAQ. The CDR3 nucleotides are TGTGCCACCTCGACAGGGCTTTCCTCTGGGGCCAACGTCCTGACTTTC. Its protein is CATSTGLSSGANVLTF.

The V and J genes are TRBV7-6 and TRBJ2-3; D assignment may be TRBD1 or TRBD2 (6 bases each). Germline CDR1 reads SGHVS; CDR2 reads FNYEAQ. Deletions cut 5 bases from V and 0 bases from J, with 12 bases between. There are 15 residues in the CDR3. The CDR3 DNA reads as TGTGCCAGCAGCCAGGGGACTTCTAGCACAGATACGCAGTATTTT. Translated, it gives CASSQGTSSTDTQYF.

V and J are TRBV20-1 and TRBJ1-5; D is undetermined. The CDR3 runs to 15 residues. Germline values: CDR1 DFQATT, CDR2 SNEGSKA (reference sequence). Trimming took off 4 bases at V and 2 bases at J, with 15 bases between the two ends. The CDR3 protein is CSANSGGHGNQPQHF. CDR3 coding DNA: TGCAGTGCTAACTCAGGTGGTCACGGCAATCAGCCCCAGCATTTT.

This clonotype was picked up a small number of times. The chain is built from TRBV29-1 and TRBJ2-7, with D unclear. The CDR3 is 11 residues long. CDR1 is SQVTM and CDR2 is ANQGSEA in the germline V gene. The ends were cut back, 2 bases at V and 3 bases at J, with 5 bases in the middle. Written as DNA, the CDR3 is TGCAGCGTTGAATCCGACTACGAGCAGTACTTC. Translating gives CSVESDYEQYF.

This clonotype has a handful of counts. The V and J genes are TRBV4-1 and TRBJ2-3; D may match TRBD1 or TRBD2 (5 bases each). This CDR3 is 16 amino acids long. V lost 4 bases and J 0 bases, leaving 14 bases between the germline ends. Per the germline V gene, CDR1 is MGHRA and CDR2 is YSYEKL. CDR3 protein: CASSPPGRTSTDTQYF. The CDR3 bases are TGCGCCAGCAGCCCCCCGGGACGTACTAGCACAGATACGCAGTATTTT.

This clonotype was counted a few times. The CDR3 DNA reads as TGTGCCACCAGTGATCCTACCCAGGGGGATCAGCCCCAGCATTTT. Its protein product is CATSDPTQGDQPQHF. The chain is built from TRBV24-1 and TRBJ1-5, with 7 positions matching TRBD1. V was clipped by 3 bases and J by 5 bases; unmatched bases: 6. The CDR3 sequence is 15 residues long. The germline V gene encodes CDR1 KGHDR and CDR2 SFDVKD.

V usage is TRBV20-1 and J usage is TRBJ2-3; D uncertain. CDR1 and CDR2 from the germline V gene are DFQATT and SNEGSKA (reference sequence). Trimming pared 0 bases from V and 6 bases from J, leaving 13 bases between. The CDR3 is 14 amino acids. The CDR3 loop is CSAREDLETDTQYF. In DNA form, the CDR3 reads TGCAGTGCTAGAGAAGATCTTGAGACGGATACGCAGTATTTT.

The table lists this clonotype with a few counts. The chain recombines TRBV12-3 or TRBV12-4 with TRBJ2-7; 8 nucleotides match TRBD2. The J segment lost 4 bases and the V segment lost 5 bases, leaving 4 bases of the junction unmatched. This CDR3 is 13 amino acids long. CDR3 sequence: CASSSGGGYEQYF. The CDR3 DNA sequence: TGTGCCAGCAGTAGCGGGGGAGGATACGAGCAGTACTTC.

J is TRBJ1-5 and V is TRBV11-3; D may be TRBD1 (6 bases). Germline V gene sequence: CDR1 SGHNT, CDR2 YENEEA. This CDR3 is 15 amino acids long. Deletions cut 2 bases from V and 1 base from J, with 9 bases between. The CDR3 is CASSLYRVSNQPQHF. CDR3 DNA: TGTGCCAGCAGCTTATACAGGGTCAGCAATCAGCCCCAGCATTTT. Drawing the rest from reference TRBV11-3 and TRBJ1-5, the complete variable domain is EAGVVQSPRYKIIEKKQPVAFWCNPISGHNTLYWYLQNLGQGPELLIRYENEEAVDDSQLPKDRFSAERLKGVDSTLKIQPAELGDSAVYLCASSLYRVSNQPQHFGDGTRLSIL.

This clonotype has at least ten counts. The gene calls are TRBV12-3 or TRBV12-4 and TRBJ2-7; 15 nucleotides match TRBD2. The trim removed 5 bases at V and 4 bases at J, leaving 0 bases unmatched. This CDR3 has 14 residues. The CDR3 sequence is CASSGTSGRYEQYF. The CDR3 nucleotides read TGTGCCAGCAGTGGGACTAGCGGGAGGTACGAGCAGTACTTC.

The CDR3 region has the DNA TGTGCCAGCAGCCAGACAGGGGGAGGAAACGAGCAGTACTTC. Protein sequence: CASSQTGGGNEQYF. The rearrangement joins TRBV7-3 to TRBJ2-7; 9 nucleotides agree with TRBD1. The CDR3 totals 14 residues. Per the germline V gene, CDR1 is SGHTA and CDR2 is FQGTGA. The ends lost 5 bases at V and 5 bases at J; junction bases unmatched: 7.

The chain couples TRBV20-1 to TRBJ1-1; possibly TRBD1 for D (5 bases). This CDR3 spans 13 amino acids. Trimming removed 5 bases at V and 1 base at J, with 11 bases between. Germline CDR1 reads DFQATT; CDR2 reads SNEGSKA (reference sequence). In nucleotides, the CDR3 is TGCAGTGCTGTAGACAGCCAGAACACTGAAGCTTTCTTT. Translation: CSAVDSQNTEAFF.

This clonotype was picked up a small number of times. The rearrangement links TRBV6-4 to TRBJ2-2, with D possibly matching TRBD2 (5 bases). Trimming removed 6 bases from V and 2 bases from J, with 13 bases in between. CDR1 MRHNA and CDR2 SNTAGT come from the germline V gene. The CDR3 is 15 residues long. The CDR3 here is CASSEGIFNTGELFF. CDR3 nucleotide sequence: TGTGCCAGCAGCGAGGGCATCTTTAACACCGGGGAGCTGTTTTTT.